Below are 3 T cell receptor beta chains sequenced from a single sample in a study of CD8+CD57+ T cells in acquired aplastic anemia. Genomic DNA, serving as template, underwent TCR beta VDJ and CDR3 profiling. TCRdb reanalysed the reads using MiXCR and keeps one entry per CDR3 protein. The sample consists of 120,000 or so distinct CDR3 sequences, roughly 40% of them appearing once. Selection for sequencing was limited to patients who had shown CD8+CD57+ cell expansion by flow cytometry. Sample: sorted CD4+, CD8+, or CD8+CD57+ T cells (not recorded which) from PBMCs. The receptor set was obtained from a human donor with aplastic anemia.

This clonotype was observed many times. CDR3 loop: CASSPRWDSGGSEQYF. The CDR3 nucleotides are TGCGCCAGCAGTCCAAGATGGGATAGCGGGGGTTCCGAGCAGTACTTC. The V call is TRBV4-3, the J call TRBJ2-7, with 9 bases identical to TRBD2. V was pared by 6 bases and J by 6 bases, with 15 bases of the junction left unmatched. The CDR3 totals 16 residues. Germline CDR1 and CDR2: LGHNA and YSLEER.

This chain connects TRBV2 to TRBJ1-6; 7 bases are a match to TRBD1. The length of the CDR3 is 13 residues. Germline loops: CDR1 SNHLY, CDR2 FYNNEI. Unmatched junction bases numbered 7, after V lost 8 bases and J lost 9 bases. The DNA of the CDR3 is TGTGCCAGCTCCGGGACAGTGGGTTCACCCCTCCACTTT. Translated, it gives CASSGTVGSPLHF.

V and J are TRBV4-1 and TRBJ1-4; no clear D gene. The CDR3 is made up of 13 amino acids. V lost 8 bases and J 3 bases, leaving 10 bases between the germline ends. The germline gives CDR1 MGHRA, CDR2 YSYEKL. DNA of the CDR3: TGCGCCAGCTCCCGGGTTCCTAATGAAAAACTGTTTTTT. This codes for CASSRVPNEKLFF.